What follows are 2 T cell receptor beta chains derived from one specimen sequenced in a study of cytomegalovirus exposure and HLA in healthy donors. PCR was performed using 60 Vbeta and 13 Jbeta primers. Using immunoSEQ multiplex PCR, the repertoire was profiled, and TCRdb retains in-frame clones only, with some absent. This sample carries about 200,000 clones, around 85% of them seen once, and the ten largest clones take roughly 1.6%. Sequencing input: PBMCs. The receptors originated from a man in his forties or fifties in good health and CMV-seronegative.

This clone appeared a single time. V gene TRBV27 combines with J gene TRBJ2-5; D is possibly TRBD1 (5 bases). Germline V gene lookup returns CDR1 MNHEY and CDR2 SMNVEV (reference sequence). The V gene lost 3 bases and the J gene lost 3 bases, with 20 bases spanning the gap. The CDR3 covers 17 residues. DNA for the CDR3: TGTGCCAGCAGTTTTAGGGGTGACGAGCGTGTAAAAGAGACCCAGTACTTC. Translating it yields CASSFRGDERVKETQYF.

This sequence joins TRBV7-6 and TRBJ2-7; weak D call: TRBD1 (6 bases). The germline V gene encodes CDR1 SGHVS and CDR2 FNYEAQ. Trimming took off 4 bases at V and 0 bases at J, with 10 bases between the two ends. This CDR3 has 14 residues. The CDR3 DNA reads TGTGCCAGCAGCTCAGGACAGTTCTCCTACGAGCAGTACTTC. Translation gives CASSSGQFSYEQYF. The full variable domain, its missing parts supplied by reference TRBV7-6 and TRBJ2-7, is GAGVSQSPRYKVTKRGQDVALRCDPISGHVSLYWYRQALGQGPEFLTYFNYEAQQDKSGLPNDRFSAERPEGSISTLTIQRTEQRDSAMYRCASSSGQFSYEQYFGPGTRLTVT.